The rows below give T cell receptor beta chains drawn from one sample of a study of T cells after yellow fever vaccination. One entry per CDR3 protein, called by TCRdb with MiXCR from the 5' RACE reads. This table holds 250,000 or so distinct CDR3 sequences, more than 6.5% found once. Material: CD4+ T cells sorted from PBMCs, obtained on the day of the yellow fever booster vaccination. Receptors originate from a man under 40 who received the YFV17D yellow fever vaccine. Both conserved end residues are part of each CDR3. Each record gives: D gene, V gene, J gene, clone size, CDR3 protein, CDR3 DNA. The D gene is left open where the match is weak. Only some rows state a clone size, as once, few, many or a class for expanded clones.

>-|TRBV5-1|TRBJ2-6|-
CASSLDGPGANVLTF
TGCGCCAGCAGCTTGGACGGGCCTGGGGCCAACGTCCTGACTTTC
>TRBD1|TRBV20-1|TRBJ1-1|many
CSASGRQGVRTEAFF
TGCAGTGCTAGTGGACGACAGGGGGTTCGCACTGAAGCTTTCTTT
>-|TRBV3-1|TRBJ2-7|many
CASSQDWTEGYEQYF
TGTGCCAGCAGCCAAGATTGGACCGAAGGCTACGAGCAGTACTTC
>-|TRBV5-4|TRBJ2-1|many
CASSLDSRSNEQFF
TGTGCCAGCAGCTTGGACAGCCGGAGCAATGAGCAGTTCTTC
>TRBD1|TRBV29-1|TRBJ2-7|-
CSAQQGREQYF
TGCAGCGCCCAACAGGGGCGGGAGCAGTACTTC
>-|TRBV4-3|TRBJ1-3|few
CASSQERDYSGNTIYF
TGCGCCAGCAGCCAAGAGAGGGACTACTCTGGAAACACCATATATTTT
>-|TRBV12-3/TRBV12-4|TRBJ2-1|few
CASSLQYGNEQFF
TGTGCCAGCAGTTTACAATACGGGAATGAGCAGTTCTTC
>-|TRBV3-1|TRBJ2-7|few
CASSNRARTTYEQYF
TGTGCCAGCAGCAACAGGGCGCGGACCACCTACGAGCAGTACTTC
>TRBD1|TRBV5-1|TRBJ2-7|few
CASGDRYPYEQYF
TGCGCCAGCGGGGACAGATACCCCTACGAGCAGTACTTC
>-|TRBV20-1|TRBJ2-5|many
CSARSRIGETQYF
TGCAGTGCTAGAAGCCGGATCGGGGAGACCCAGTACTTC
>TRBD1|TRBV5-1|TRBJ2-7|few
CASSAPGQGVFEQYF
TGCGCCAGCAGCGCCCCGGGACAGGGGGTATTCGAGCAGTACTTC
>-|TRBV10-1|TRBJ2-1|-
CASSEQLDNEQFF
TGCGCCAGCAGTGAGCAACTTGACAATGAGCAGTTCTTC
>-|TRBV4-3|TRBJ2-2|few
CASSQDKGLAGELFF
TGCGCCAGCAGCCAAGATAAGGGATTGGCCGGGGAGCTGTTTTTT
>TRBD1|TRBV12-3/TRBV12-4|TRBJ2-1|many
CASSRTGDRLSNEQFF
TGTGCCAGCAGCCGCACCGGGGACAGGTTGTCGAATGAGCAGTTCTTC
>-|TRBV20-1|TRBJ2-2|once
CSAYKPGTGELFF
TGCAGTGCTTATAAACCGGGAACCGGGGAGCTGTTTTTT
>-|TRBV5-1|TRBJ2-1|many
CASTRQGSYNEQFF
TGCGCCAGCACCCGGCAGGGCTCCTACAATGAGCAGTTCTTC
>-|TRBV29-1|TRBJ2-1|many
CSAGLGPNEQFF
TGCAGCGCCGGACTTGGACCCAATGAGCAGTTCTTC
>TRBD2|TRBV20-1|TRBJ2-5|-
CSARILAGDLVTQYF
TGCAGTGCTAGAATCCTAGCGGGGGACCTCGTGACCCAGTACTTC
>TRBD2|TRBV9|TRBJ2-5|many
CASSETGGGETQYF
TGTGCCAGCAGCGAAACGGGGGGAGGGGAGACCCAGTACTTC
>-|TRBV7-2|TRBJ2-1|-
CASSAVVGKPSLF
TGTGCCAGCAGCGCCGTCGTGGGCAAACCTTCCCTCTTC
>-|TRBV7-8|TRBJ1-2|-
CASSSSSSYGYTF
TGTGCCAGCAGCTCATCAAGTTCCTATGGCTACACCTTC
>-|TRBV20-1|TRBJ2-1|many
CSASPGPSAKRYYNEQFF
TGCAGTGCCTCTCCTGGGCCTAGCGCCAAGAGATACTACAATGAGCAGTTCTTC
>TRBD2|TRBV20-1|TRBJ2-3|few
CSARGLAGGSTDTQYF
TGCAGTGCTAGAGGACTAGCGGGTGGGAGCACAGATACGCAGTATTTT
>-|TRBV18|TRBJ2-7|few
CASSPSVGEYYEQYF
TGTGCCAGCTCACCAAGTGTAGGCGAGTACTACGAGCAGTACTTC
>TRBD2|TRBV15|TRBJ2-3|few
CATSGTSGSVIDTQYF
TGTGCCACCAGCGGGACTAGCGGGAGTGTCATAGATACGCAGTATTTT
>-|TRBV15|TRBJ2-4|few
CATSRDRSRGNIQYF
TGTGCCACCAGCAGAGATAGGAGTCGCGGAAACATTCAGTACTTC
>-|TRBV29-1|TRBJ2-5|many
CSAKGGQGLKETQYF
TGCAGCGCCAAGGGCGGCCAGGGCTTAAAAGAGACCCAGTACTTC
>-|TRBV27|TRBJ2-5|few
CASTQQQGQRETQYF
TGTGCCAGCACCCAACAACAGGGTCAGCGTGAGACCCAGTACTTC
>-|TRBV7-8|TRBJ2-2|many
CASSRVFGELFF
TGTGCCAGCAGCAGGGTGTTTGGGGAGCTGTTTTTT
>TRBD2|TRBV14|TRBJ2-1|many
CASSQERSSGRPYNEQFF
TGTGCCAGCAGCCAAGAACGGTCTAGCGGGAGGCCCTACAATGAGCAGTTCTTC
>TRBD2|TRBV20-1|TRBJ2-5|many
CSARDGLAVQETQYF
TGCAGTGCTAGAGATGGGCTAGCGGTCCAAGAGACCCAGTACTTC
>-|TRBV7-2|TRBJ2-2|-
CASSLEVGRPTGELFF
TGTGCCAGCAGCTTAGAAGTTGGACGACCCACCGGGGAGCTGTTTTTT
>TRBD2|TRBV6-5|TRBJ2-1|few
CASSLPTSGIFHLNEQFF
TGTGCCAGCAGTCTACCGACTAGCGGGATTTTTCATTTAAATGAGCAGTTCTTC
>-|TRBV7-2|TRBJ2-3|few
CASSLEAYTDTQYF
TGTGCCAGCAGCTTAGAGGCGTACACAGATACGCAGTATTTT
>-|TRBV28|TRBJ1-2|many
CASSFSTYYTF
TGTGCCAGCAGTTTTAGTACCTACTACACCTTC
>-|TRBV6-2/TRBV6-3|TRBJ2-5|many
CASNGISETQYF
TGTGCCAGCAACGGGATCTCGGAGACCCAGTACTTC
>-|TRBV6-1|TRBJ2-3|few
CASSRSGLTSTDTQYF
TGTGCCAGCAGCCGCTCGGGGCTTACTAGCACAGATACGCAGTATTTT
>-|TRBV19|TRBJ2-3|-
CASSTTVLPDTQYF
TGTGCCAGTAGTACGACAGTCTTGCCAGATACGCAGTATTTT
>-|TRBV28|TRBJ1-1|few
CASSRSATEFMNTEAFF
TGTGCCAGCAGCCGATCTGCCACAGAATTCATGAACACTGAAGCTTTCTTT
>-|TRBV9|TRBJ2-2|-
CASSGDDRGRTHGGLFF
TGTGCCAGCAGCGGAGACGACCGGGGGCGTACGCACGGGGGGCTGTTTTTT